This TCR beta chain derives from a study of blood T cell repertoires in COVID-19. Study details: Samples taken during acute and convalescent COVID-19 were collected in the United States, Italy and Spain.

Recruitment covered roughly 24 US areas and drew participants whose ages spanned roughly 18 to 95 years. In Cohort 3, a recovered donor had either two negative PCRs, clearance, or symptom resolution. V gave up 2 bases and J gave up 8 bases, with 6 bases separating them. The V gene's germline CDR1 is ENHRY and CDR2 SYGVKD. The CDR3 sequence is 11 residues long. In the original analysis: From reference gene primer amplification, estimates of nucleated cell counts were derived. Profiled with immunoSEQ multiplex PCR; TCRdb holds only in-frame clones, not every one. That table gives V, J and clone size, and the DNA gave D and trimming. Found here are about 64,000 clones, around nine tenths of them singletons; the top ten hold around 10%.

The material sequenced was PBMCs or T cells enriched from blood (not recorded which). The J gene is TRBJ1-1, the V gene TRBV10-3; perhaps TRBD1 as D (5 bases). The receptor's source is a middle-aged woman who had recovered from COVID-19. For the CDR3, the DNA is TGTGCCATCAGTGAGGGGGGGGAAGCTTTCTTT. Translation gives CAISEGGEAFF.